This entry lists 11 T cell receptor beta chains sequenced from one sample in a study of blood T cell repertoires in COVID-19. Assay used: immunoSEQ multiplex PCR; TCRdb lists only in-frame clones, some missing. The repertoire holds roughly 410,000 clones, with 80% to 90% as singletons. The specimen sequenced was peripheral blood. These receptors were taken from a woman aged 55-75 years with COVID-19, enrolled during active disease.

The chain combines TRBV19 with TRBJ2-5; a possible D gene is TRBD2 (5 bases). This CDR3 spans 16 amino acids. Germline-derived CDR1 and CDR2 are LNHDA and SQIVND (reference sequence). V was trimmed by 1 base and J by 1 base, leaving 13 bases between them. The DNA for the CDR3 is TGTGCCAGTAGTATAGTGGCGAGCGGCCCCCAAGAGACCCAGTACTTC. Protein sequence: CASSIVASGPQETQYF.

The CDR3 DNA follows: TGTGCCAGCAACTTCCTAGCGGGGGGGCCGGATGAGCAGTTCTTC. Translated, it gives CASNFLAGGPDEQFF. This sequence joins TRBV7-9 and TRBJ2-1; 12 bases fit TRBD2. V was clipped by 7 bases and J by 8 bases; unmatched bases: 9. This CDR3 region has 15 residues. Germline lookup yields CDR1 SEHNR and CDR2 FQNEAQ (reference sequence). Full variable domain (rest looked up from reference TRBV7-9 and TRBJ2-1): DTGVSQNPRHKITKRGQNVTFRCDPISEHNRLYWYRQTLGQGPEFLTYFQNEAQLEKSRLLSDRFSAERPKGSFSTLEIQRTEQGDSAMYLCASNFLAGGPDEQFFGPGTRLTVL.

J is TRBJ1-2 and V is TRBV20-1; possible D gene TRBD1, 6 bases. Germline CDR1 is DFQATT and CDR2 is SNEGSKA (reference sequence). The CDR3 totals 11 residues. V was cut by 5 bases and J by 5 bases, with 9 bases left in between. The CDR3 region is CSAPDRYGYTF. The DNA for the CDR3 is TGCAGTGCTCCGGACAGATATGGCTACACCTTC.

The V call is TRBV5-1, the J call TRBJ2-2, with TRBD2 matching 11 bases. V shed 4 bases and J 5 bases; nucleotides not matched to a gene: 10. The V gene's germline CDR1 is SGHRS and CDR2 YFSETQ. The CDR3 is 17 amino acids. The CDR3 bases are TGCGCCAGCAGCCGGCCGTTAGCTAGCGGGGGGACCGGGGAGCTGTTTTTT. Translation: CASSRPLASGGTGELFF. Looking up the rest from reference TRBV5-1 and TRBJ2-2 gives the full variable domain: KAGVTQTPRYLIKTRGQQVTLSCSPISGHRSVSWYQQTPGQGLQFLFEYFSETQRNKGNFPGRFSGRQFSNSRSEMNVSTLELGDSALYLCASSRPLASGGTGELFFGEGSRLTVL.

The chain couples TRBV24-1 to TRBJ2-1; 11 bases are a match to TRBD2. Germline trimming cut 1 base from V and 4 bases from J; bases unmatched to any gene: 2. There are 16 residues in the CDR3. The V gene's germline CDR1 is KGHDR and CDR2 SFDVKD. The CDR3 region is CATSDFGLAGYNEQFF. CDR3 sequence (DNA): TGTGCCACCAGTGATTTCGGACTAGCGGGTTACAATGAGCAGTTCTTC.

The rearrangement uses TRBV7-3 and TRBJ2-7; 7 bases are a match to TRBD1. CDR1 is SGHTA, CDR2 FQGTGA, per germline. The CDR3 is 15 residues long. V shed 2 bases, J shed 8 bases, and the junction held 12 bases outside the gene matches. This CDR3 reads CASSLRGQAGNQQYF. The DNA for the CDR3 is TGTGCCAGCAGCTTACGAGGACAGGCCGGTAATCAGCAGTACTTC.

This clone was recorded only once. The chain uses TRBV6-5 and TRBJ1-1; tentatively, D is TRBD1 (5 bases). Trimming shortened V by 5 bases and J by 0 bases, and 10 bases separated the two germline ends. CDR1 and CDR2 from the germline V gene are MNHEY and SVGAGI. CDR3 size: 14 residues. CDR3 sequence (DNA): TGTGCCAGCAGTAGGGGCTTCATGAACACTGAAGCTTTCTTT. Protein: CASSRGFMNTEAFF.

This clone came up once. This chain links TRBV28 with TRBJ1-2, with 7 bases lining up with TRBD1. This CDR3 spans 14 amino acids. The V gene end was trimmed by 5 bases and the J gene end by 1 base; junction bases not matched to a gene: 4. The germline V gene has CDR1 MDHEN and CDR2 SYDVKM. CDR3 sequence reads: CASSPGGVNYGYTF. In DNA form, the CDR3 reads TGTGCCAGCAGTCCAGGGGGAGTTAACTATGGCTACACCTTC.

V is TRBV6-6 and J is TRBJ2-2; tentatively, D is TRBD2 (6 bases). Trimming stripped 4 bases from V and 1 base from J, with 13 bases between. Germline CDR1 is MNHNY and CDR2 is SVGAGI (reference sequence). The CDR3 covers 16 residues. The CDR3 sequence is CASSFAGLLNTGELFF. CDR3 DNA sequence: TGTGCCAGCAGTTTCGCGGGACTCCTGAACACCGGGGAGCTGTTTTTT.

The chain links TRBV7-6 to TRBJ2-2; 13 nucleotides match TRBD2. The CDR3 covers 16 residues. Trimming at V came to 3 bases and at J to 6 bases, leaving 4 bases not matched to a gene. Germline V gene sequence: CDR1 SGHVS, CDR2 FNYEAQ. The CDR3: CASSFGTSGVSGELFF. The CDR3 DNA reads as TGTGCCAGCAGCTTTGGGACTAGCGGGGTTTCCGGGGAGCTGTTTTTT. The full variable domain, in which reference TRBV7-6 and TRBJ2-2 provide the parts outside the CDR3, is GAGVSQSPRYKVTKRGQDVALRCDPISGHVSLYWYRQALGQGPEFLTYFNYEAQQDKSGLPNDRFSAERPEGSISTLTIQRTEQRDSAMYRCASSFGTSGVSGELFFGEGSRLTVL.

The CDR3 sequence: CASRHTGGARYNEQFF. The DNA for the CDR3 is TGTGCCAGCAGACATACGGGGGGGGCCCGGTACAATGAGCAGTTCTTC. The chain is built from TRBV3-1 (or the pseudogene TRBV3-2) and TRBJ2-1; 8 nucleotides align to TRBD2. V lost 6 bases, J lost 4 bases, and 11 bases stayed unmatched. The CDR3 consists of 16 residues. Germline CDR1 reads LGHDT; CDR2 reads YNNKEL (reference sequence).